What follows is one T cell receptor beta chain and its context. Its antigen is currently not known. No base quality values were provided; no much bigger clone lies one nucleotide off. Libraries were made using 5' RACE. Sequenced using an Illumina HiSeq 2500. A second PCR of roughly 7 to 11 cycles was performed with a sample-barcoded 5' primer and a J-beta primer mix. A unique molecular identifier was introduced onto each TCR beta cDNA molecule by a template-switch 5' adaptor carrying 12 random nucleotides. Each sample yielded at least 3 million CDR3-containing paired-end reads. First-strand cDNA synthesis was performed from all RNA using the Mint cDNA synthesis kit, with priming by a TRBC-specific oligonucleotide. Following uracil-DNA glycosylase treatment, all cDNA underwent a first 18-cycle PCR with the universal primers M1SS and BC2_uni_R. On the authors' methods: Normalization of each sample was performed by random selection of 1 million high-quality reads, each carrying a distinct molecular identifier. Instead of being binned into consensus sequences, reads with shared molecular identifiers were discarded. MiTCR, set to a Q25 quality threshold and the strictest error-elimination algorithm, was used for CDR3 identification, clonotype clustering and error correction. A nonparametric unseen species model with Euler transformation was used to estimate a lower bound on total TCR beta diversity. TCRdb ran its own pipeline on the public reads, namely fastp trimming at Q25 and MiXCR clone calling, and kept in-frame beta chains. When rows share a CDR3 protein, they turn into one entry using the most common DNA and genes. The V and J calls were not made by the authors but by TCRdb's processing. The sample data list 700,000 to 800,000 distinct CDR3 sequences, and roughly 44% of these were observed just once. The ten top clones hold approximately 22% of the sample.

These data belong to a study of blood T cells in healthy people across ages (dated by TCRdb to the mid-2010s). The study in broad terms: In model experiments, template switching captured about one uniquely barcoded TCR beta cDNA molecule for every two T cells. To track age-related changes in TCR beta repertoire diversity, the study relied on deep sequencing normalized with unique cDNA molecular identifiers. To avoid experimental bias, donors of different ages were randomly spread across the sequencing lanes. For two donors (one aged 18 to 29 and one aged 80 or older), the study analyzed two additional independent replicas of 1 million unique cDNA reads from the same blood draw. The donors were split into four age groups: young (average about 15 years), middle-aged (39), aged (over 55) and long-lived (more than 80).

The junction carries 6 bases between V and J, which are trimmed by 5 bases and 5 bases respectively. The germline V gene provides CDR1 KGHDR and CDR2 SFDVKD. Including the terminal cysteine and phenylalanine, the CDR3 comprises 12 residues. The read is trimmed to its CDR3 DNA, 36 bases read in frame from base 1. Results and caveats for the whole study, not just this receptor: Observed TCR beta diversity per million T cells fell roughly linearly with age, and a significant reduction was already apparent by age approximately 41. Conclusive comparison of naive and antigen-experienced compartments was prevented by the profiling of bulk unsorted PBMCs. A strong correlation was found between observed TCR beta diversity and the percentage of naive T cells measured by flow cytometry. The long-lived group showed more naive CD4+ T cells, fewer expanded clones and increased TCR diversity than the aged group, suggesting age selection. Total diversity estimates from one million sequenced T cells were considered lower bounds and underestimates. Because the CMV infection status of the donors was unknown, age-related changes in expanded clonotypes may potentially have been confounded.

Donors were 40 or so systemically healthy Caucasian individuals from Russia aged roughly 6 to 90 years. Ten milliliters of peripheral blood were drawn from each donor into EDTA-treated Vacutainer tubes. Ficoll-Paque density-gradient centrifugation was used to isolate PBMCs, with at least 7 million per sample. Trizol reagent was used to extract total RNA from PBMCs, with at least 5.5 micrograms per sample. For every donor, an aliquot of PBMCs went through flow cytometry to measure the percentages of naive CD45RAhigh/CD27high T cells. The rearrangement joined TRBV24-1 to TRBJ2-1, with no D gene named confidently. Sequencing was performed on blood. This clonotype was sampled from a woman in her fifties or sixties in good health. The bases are TGTGCCACCAGTGCCTTCAACAATGAGCAGTTCTTC. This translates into CATSAFNNEQFF.